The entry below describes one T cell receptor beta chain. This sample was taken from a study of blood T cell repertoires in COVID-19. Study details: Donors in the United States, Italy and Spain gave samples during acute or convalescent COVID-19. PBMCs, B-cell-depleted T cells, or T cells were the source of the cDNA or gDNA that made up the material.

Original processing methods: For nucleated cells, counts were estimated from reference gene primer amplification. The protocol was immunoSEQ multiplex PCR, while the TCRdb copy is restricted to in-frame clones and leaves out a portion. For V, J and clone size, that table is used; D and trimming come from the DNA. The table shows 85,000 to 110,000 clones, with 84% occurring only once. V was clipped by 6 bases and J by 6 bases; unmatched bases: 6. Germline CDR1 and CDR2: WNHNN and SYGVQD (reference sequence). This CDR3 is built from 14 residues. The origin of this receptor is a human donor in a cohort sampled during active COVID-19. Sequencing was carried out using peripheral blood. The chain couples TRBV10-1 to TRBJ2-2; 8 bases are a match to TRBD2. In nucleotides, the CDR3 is TGCGCCAGCAGGCCCGGGGGGGAGGCCGGGGAGCTGTTTTTT. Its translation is CASRPGGEAGELFF.